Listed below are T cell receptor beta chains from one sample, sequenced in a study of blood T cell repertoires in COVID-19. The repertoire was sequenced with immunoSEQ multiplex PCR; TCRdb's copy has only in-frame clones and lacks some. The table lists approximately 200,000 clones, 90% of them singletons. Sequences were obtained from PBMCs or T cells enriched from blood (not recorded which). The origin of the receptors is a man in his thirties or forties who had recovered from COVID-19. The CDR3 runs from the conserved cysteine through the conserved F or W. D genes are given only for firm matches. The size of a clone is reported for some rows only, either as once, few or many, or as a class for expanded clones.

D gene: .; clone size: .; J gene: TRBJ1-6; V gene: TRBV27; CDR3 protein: CASSLSRGNSPLHF; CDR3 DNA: TGTGCCAGCAGTTTGAGCAGGGGCAATTCACCCCTCCACTTT
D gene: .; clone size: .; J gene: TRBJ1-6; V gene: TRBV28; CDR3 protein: CASSLHSNNSPLHF; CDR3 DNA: TGTGCCAGCAGTTTACACTCAAATAATTCACCCCTCCACTTT
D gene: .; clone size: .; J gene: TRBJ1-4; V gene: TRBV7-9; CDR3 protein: CASSFAGKAEKLFF; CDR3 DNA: TGTGCCAGCAGCTTTGCCGGGAAGGCAGAAAAACTGTTTTTT
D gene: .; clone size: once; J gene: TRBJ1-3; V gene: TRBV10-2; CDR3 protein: CASKQVRYSGNTIYF; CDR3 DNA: TGCGCCAGCAAGCAAGTCCGCTACTCTGGAAACACCATATATTTT
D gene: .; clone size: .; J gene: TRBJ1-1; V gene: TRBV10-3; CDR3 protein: CAIDSPGWETEAFF; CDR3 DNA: TGTGCCATCGATAGTCCTGGGTGGGAGACTGAAGCTTTCTTT
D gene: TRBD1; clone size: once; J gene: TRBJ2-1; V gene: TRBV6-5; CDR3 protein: CASSATGVIYNEQFF; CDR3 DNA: TGTGCCAGCAGCGCGACAGGGGTCATCTACAATGAGCAGTTCTTC
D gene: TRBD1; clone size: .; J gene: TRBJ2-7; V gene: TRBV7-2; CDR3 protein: CASSLVLTGYEQYF; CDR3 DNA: TGTGCCAGCAGCTTAGTGTTGACAGGGTACGAGCAGTACTTC
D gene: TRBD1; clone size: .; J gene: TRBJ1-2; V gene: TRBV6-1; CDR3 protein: CASSGAGTGFFAGYGYTF; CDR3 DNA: TGTGCCAGCAGTGGAGCCGGGACAGGGTTTTTCGCTGGATATGGCTACACCTTC
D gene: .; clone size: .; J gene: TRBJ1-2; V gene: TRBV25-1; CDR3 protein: CASTKQGSGDYGYTF; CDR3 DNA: TGTGCCAGCACTAAACAGGGATCAGGCGACTATGGCTACACCTTC
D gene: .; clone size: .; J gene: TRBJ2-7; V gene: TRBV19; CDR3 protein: CASSIRGGGASEQYF; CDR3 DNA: TGTGCCAGTAGTATACGGGGAGGGGGGGCCTCCGAGCAGTACTTC
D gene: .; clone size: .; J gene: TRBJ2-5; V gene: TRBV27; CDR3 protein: CASSLAPLAGETQYF; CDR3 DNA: TGTGCCAGCAGTTTGGCCCCCCTCGCAGGAGAGACCCAGTACTTC
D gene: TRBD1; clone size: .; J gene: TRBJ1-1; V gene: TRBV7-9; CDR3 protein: CASSLNARDRGVEAFF; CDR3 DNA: TGTGCCAGCAGCTTAAACGCCCGAGACAGGGGCGTGGAAGCTTTCTTT
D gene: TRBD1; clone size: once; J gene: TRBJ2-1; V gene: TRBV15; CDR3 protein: CATSRDRGQGYNEQFF; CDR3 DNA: TGTGCCACCAGCAGAGATAGAGGACAGGGGTACAATGAGCAGTTCTTC
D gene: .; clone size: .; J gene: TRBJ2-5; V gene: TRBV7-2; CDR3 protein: CASSSGETQYF; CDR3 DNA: TGTGCCAGCAGCTCCGGAGAGACCCAGTACTTC
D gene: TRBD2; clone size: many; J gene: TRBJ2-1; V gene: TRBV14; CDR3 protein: CASNFGGGASEQFF; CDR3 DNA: TGTGCCAGCAATTTTGGCGGGGGGGCGTCTGAGCAGTTCTTC
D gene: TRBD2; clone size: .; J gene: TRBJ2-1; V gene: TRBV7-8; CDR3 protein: CASSLVGLAYNEQFF; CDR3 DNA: TGTGCCAGCAGCTTAGTTGGACTAGCCTACAATGAGCAGTTCTTC
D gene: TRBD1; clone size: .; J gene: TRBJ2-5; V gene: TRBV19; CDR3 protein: CASSTVTGGQETQYF; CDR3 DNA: TGTGCCAGTAGTACGGTGACAGGGGGCCAAGAGACCCAGTACTTC
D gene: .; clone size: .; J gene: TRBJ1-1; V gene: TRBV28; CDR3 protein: CASSLTGFSGNTEAFF; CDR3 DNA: TGTGCCAGCAGCCTCACAGGGTTTTCAGGTAACACTGAAGCTTTCTTT
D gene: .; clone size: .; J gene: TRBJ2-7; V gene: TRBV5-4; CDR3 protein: CASSSGTGNYEQYF; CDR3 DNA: TGTGCCAGCAGCAGCGGGACAGGTAACTACGAGCAGTACTTC
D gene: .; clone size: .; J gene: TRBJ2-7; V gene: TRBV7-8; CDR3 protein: CASSGQGIHEQYF; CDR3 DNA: TGTGCCAGCAGTGGCCAGGGAATCCACGAGCAGTACTTC
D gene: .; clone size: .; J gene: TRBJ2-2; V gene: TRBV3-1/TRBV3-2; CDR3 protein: CASSQDVSNTGELFF; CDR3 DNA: TGTGCCAGCAGCCAAGACGTCAGTAACACCGGGGAGCTGTTTTTT
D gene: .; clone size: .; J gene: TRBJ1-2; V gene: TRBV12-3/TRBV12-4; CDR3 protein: CASSRTDNYGYTF; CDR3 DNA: TGTGCCAGCAGTCGGACAGATAACTATGGCTACACCTTC
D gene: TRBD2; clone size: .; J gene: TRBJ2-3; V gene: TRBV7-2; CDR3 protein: CASNELAGGPSTQYF; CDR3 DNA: TGTGCCAGCAACGAGCTAGCGGGAGGGCCAAGTACGCAGTATTTT
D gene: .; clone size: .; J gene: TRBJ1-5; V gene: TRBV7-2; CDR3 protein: CASSSGSQSNQPQHF; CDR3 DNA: TGTGCCAGCAGCTCGGGGTCACAGAGCAATCAGCCCCAGCATTTT
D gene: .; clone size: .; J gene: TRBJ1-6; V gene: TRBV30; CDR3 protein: CAWMVGDYSPLHF; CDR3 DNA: TGTGCCTGGATGGTCGGGGATTATTCACCCCTCCACTTT
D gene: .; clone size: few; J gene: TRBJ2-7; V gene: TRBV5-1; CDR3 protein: CASSLNRDKRYEQYF; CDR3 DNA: TGCGCCAGCAGCTTAAACCGGGACAAAAGATACGAGCAGTACTTC
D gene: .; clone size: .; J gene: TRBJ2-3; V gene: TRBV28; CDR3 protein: CASSLFEGWGVADTQYF; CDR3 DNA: TGTGCCAGCAGTTTATTCGAAGGATGGGGGGTAGCCGATACGCAGTATTTT
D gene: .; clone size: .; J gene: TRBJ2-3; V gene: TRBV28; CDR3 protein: CASIEGAEDTQYF; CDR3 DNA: TGTGCCAGCATCGAGGGAGCCGAAGATACGCAGTATTTT
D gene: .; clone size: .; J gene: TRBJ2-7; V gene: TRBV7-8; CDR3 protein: CASSGGTVAYEQYF; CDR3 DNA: TGTGCCAGCAGTGGCGGGACAGTCGCCTACGAGCAGTACTTC
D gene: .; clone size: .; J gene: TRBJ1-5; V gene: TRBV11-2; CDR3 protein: CASSFEGYNQPQHF; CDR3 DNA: TGTGCCAGCAGCTTTGAGGGTTACAATCAGCCCCAGCATTTT
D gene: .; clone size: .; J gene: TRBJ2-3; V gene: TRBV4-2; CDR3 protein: CASSLLGTYTDTQYF; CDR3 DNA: TGTGCCAGCAGCCTGCTGGGGACTTACACAGATACGCAGTATTTT
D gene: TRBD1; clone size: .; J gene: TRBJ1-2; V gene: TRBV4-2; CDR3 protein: CASSQETGDRDGYTF; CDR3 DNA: TGTGCCAGCAGCCAAGAAACCGGGGACAGGGATGGCTACACCTTC
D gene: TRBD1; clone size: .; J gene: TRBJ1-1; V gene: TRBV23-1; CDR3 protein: CASRPGTGGAEAFF; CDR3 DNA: TGCGCCAGTCGTCCGGGGACAGGGGGCGCTGAAGCTTTCTTT
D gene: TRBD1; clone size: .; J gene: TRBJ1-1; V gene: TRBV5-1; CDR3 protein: CASSLATGVGTEAFF; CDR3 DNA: TGCGCCAGCAGCTTGGCCACAGGGGTTGGCACTGAAGCTTTCTTT
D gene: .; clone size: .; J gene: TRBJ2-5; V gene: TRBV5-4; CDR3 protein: CASGQIQETQYF; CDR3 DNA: TGTGCCAGCGGACAGATCCAAGAGACCCAGTACTTC
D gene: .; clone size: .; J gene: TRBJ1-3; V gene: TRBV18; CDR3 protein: CASSPLLLTESSGNTIYF; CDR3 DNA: TGTGCCAGCTCACCACTCCTTTTGACTGAGAGCTCTGGAAACACCATATATTTT
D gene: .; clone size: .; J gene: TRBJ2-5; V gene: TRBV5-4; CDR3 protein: CASSLGLRGGKGLETQYF; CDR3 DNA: TGTGCCAGCAGCTTGGGCCTTAGGGGGGGCAAAGGGTTAGAGACCCAGTACTTC
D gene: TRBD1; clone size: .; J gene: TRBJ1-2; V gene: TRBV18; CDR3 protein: CASSPWDRVNYGYTF; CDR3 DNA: TGTGCCAGCTCACCTTGGGACAGAGTTAACTATGGCTACACCTTC